These T cell receptor beta chains were read from a single sample in a study of cytomegalovirus exposure and HLA in healthy donors. Repertoires were generated with immunoSEQ multiplex PCR, while TCRdb's copy carries only in-frame clones and drops some. The data contain 150,000 or so clones, roughly 80% of them singletons. Material: PBMCs. These receptors originate from a male donor in good health and CMV-seronegative. Each CDR3 is given with its conserved first and last residue. Fields, in order: D gene, V gene, J gene, clone size, CDR3 protein, CDR3 DNA. A D gene is named only where the DNA matches it firmly. Only part of the rows carry a size: once, few, many, or a class if the clone is expanded.

>-|TRBV5-1|TRBJ1-5|once
CASSLQGSSNQPQHF
TGCGCCAGCAGCTTGCAGGGATCAAGCAATCAGCCCCAGCATTTT
>-|TRBV10-3|TRBJ1-5|few
CAISEVSQPQHF
TGTGCCATCAGTGAGGTGAGTCAGCCCCAGCATTTT
>-|TRBV7-9|TRBJ2-7|few
CASSLVEGYEQYF
TGTGCCAGCAGCTTAGTGGAGGGCTACGAGCAGTACTTC
>TRBD1|TRBV25-1|TRBJ1-4|few
CASSELTGGEKLFF
TGTGCCAGCAGTGAGTTAACAGGGGGTGAAAAACTGTTTTTT
>-|TRBV9|TRBJ1-3|-
CASSVERRGTGNTIYF
TGTGCCAGCAGCGTAGAACGGCGGGGGACTGGAAACACCATATATTTT
>TRBD1|TRBV6-5|TRBJ1-4|-
CASAGTGATNEKLFF
TGTGCCAGCGCCGGGACAGGAGCAACTAATGAAAAACTGTTTTTT
>-|TRBV7-9|TRBJ2-7|-
CASSLETGRGSEQYF
TGTGCCAGCAGCTTAGAGACGGGGAGGGGGTCCGAGCAGTACTTC
>-|TRBV7-8|TRBJ1-2|-
CASSLATGLLSYTF
TGTGCCAGCAGCTTAGCGACAGGCCTCTTGAGCTACACCTTC
>-|TRBV29-1|TRBJ1-2|-
CSVAGIHHYTF
TGCAGCGTTGCCGGGATCCACCACTACACCTTC
>TRBD1|TRBV27|TRBJ1-2|-
CASSLKGQGVPRDGYTF
TGTGCCAGCAGTTTAAAGGGACAGGGGGTGCCTAGAGATGGCTACACCTTC
>TRBD2|TRBV5-6|TRBJ2-3|-
CASSPRLAGFSDTQYF
TGTGCCAGCAGCCCCAGGCTAGCGGGGTTCTCAGATACGCAGTATTTT
>-|TRBV28|TRBJ1-1|-
CASSHGGGLGTEAFF
TGTGCCAGCAGTCACGGCGGGGGGCTGGGAACTGAAGCTTTCTTT
>-|TRBV9|TRBJ2-2|-
CASSVRGLNTGELFF
TGTGCCAGCAGCGTAAGGGGTCTCAACACCGGGGAGCTGTTTTTT
>-|TRBV11-1|TRBJ2-2|-
CASSLSVREQNTGELFF
TGTGCCAGCAGCTTAAGCGTCAGGGAACAAAACACCGGGGAGCTGTTTTTT
>-|TRBV7-6|TRBJ2-7|-
CATPGQSSYEQYF
TGTGCCACCCCGGGACAAAGCTCCTACGAGCAGTACTTC
>-|TRBV28|TRBJ2-7|-
CASSLGGSNYEQYF
TGTGCCAGCAGTTTAGGCGGTTCCAACTACGAGCAGTACTTC
>-|TRBV18|TRBJ2-1|-
CASSQTQSPIAALLFF
TGTGCCAGCTCACAAACGCAGTCCCCAATAGCGGCCCTACTGTTCTTC
>TRBD2|TRBV28|TRBJ2-7|-
CASSSSGRVSGQYF
TGTGCCAGCAGTTCTAGCGGGAGGGTATCGGGGCAGTACTTC
>TRBD2|TRBV5-4|TRBJ2-5|-
CASSFGLAGARFQNF
TGTGCCAGCAGCTTTGGACTAGCGGGGGCTAGATTTCAAAACTTC
>-|TRBV19|TRBJ2-1|-
CASSTPNNIRDYSYNEQFF
TGTGCCAGTAGTACCCCGAATAATATCCGGGATTACTCCTACAATGAGCAGTTCTTC
>TRBD2|TRBV25-1|TRBJ2-1|-
CASSEYPSGSSYNEQFF
TGTGCCAGCAGTGAATACCCCAGCGGGAGCTCCTACAATGAGCAGTTCTTC
>TRBD1|TRBV19|TRBJ1-6|-
CASSLGTVYNSPLHF
TGTGCCAGTAGTCTCGGGACAGTCTATAATTCACCCCTCCACTTT
>TRBD1|TRBV5-1|TRBJ2-5|-
CASSRQTGGQETQYF
TGCGCCAGCAGCCGACAGACAGGGGGACAAGAGACCCAGTACTTC
>TRBD2|TRBV5-1|TRBJ2-3|-
CASSLGGRETDTQYF
TGCGCCAGCAGCTTAGGCGGGAGGGAGACAGATACGCAGTATTTT
>TRBD1|TRBV25-1|TRBJ1-1|-
CASRGGQSTTEAFF
TGTGCCAGCAGGGGGGGACAGAGCACGACTGAAGCTTTCTTT
>TRBD1|TRBV14|TRBJ2-1|-
CASSQAMPGQGANRYNEQFF
TGTGCCAGCAGCCAAGCTATGCCGGGACAGGGGGCTAATCGATACAATGAGCAGTTCTTC
>TRBD2|TRBV30|TRBJ2-3|-
CAWSLTSGSSDTQYF
TGTGCCTGGAGTTTGACTAGCGGGAGTTCAGATACGCAGTATTTT
>TRBD1|TRBV30|TRBJ2-1|-
CAWILGQNPLGEQFF
TGTGCCTGGATCCTGGGACAGAACCCCTTGGGTGAGCAGTTCTTC
>-|TRBV7-2|TRBJ1-5|-
CASSFLEEGNQPQHF
TGTGCCAGCAGCTTCCTGGAGGAGGGGAATCAGCCCCAGCATTTT
>TRBD1|TRBV6-1|TRBJ2-7|once
CAGGPGQGSYEQYF
TGTGCCGGGGGACCGGGACAGGGCTCCTACGAGCAGTACTTC